The TCR beta chain under discussion was sequenced for a study of T cells of healthy individuals. V was clipped by 2 bases and J by 2 bases, with 11 bases between them. The CDR3 spans 14 residues. CDR1 is DFQATT, CDR2 SNEGSKA, per germline (reference sequence). TCRdb recomputed calls from the 5' RACE reads with MiXCR, one row per CDR3 protein. This sample has around 100,000 distinct CDR3 sequences, with around 17% found just once. The V and J genes are TRBV20-1 and TRBJ2-3; D gene uncertain. The clonotype was recovered from a human donor in good health. DNA for the CDR3: TGCAGTGCTAGACCCCGGTCCTTCACAGATACGCAGTATTTT. Its protein is CSARPRSFTDTQYF.